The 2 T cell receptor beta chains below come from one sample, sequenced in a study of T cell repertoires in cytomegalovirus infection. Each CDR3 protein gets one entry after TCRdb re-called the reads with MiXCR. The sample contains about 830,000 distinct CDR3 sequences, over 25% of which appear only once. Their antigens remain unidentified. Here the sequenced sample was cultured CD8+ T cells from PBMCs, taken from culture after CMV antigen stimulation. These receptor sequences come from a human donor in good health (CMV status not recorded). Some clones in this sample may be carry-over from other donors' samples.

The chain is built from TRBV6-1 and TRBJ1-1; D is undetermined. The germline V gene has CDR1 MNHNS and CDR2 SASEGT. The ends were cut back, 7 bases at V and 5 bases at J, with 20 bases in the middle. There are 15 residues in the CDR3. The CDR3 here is CASTLGGRQSTEAFF. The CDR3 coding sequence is TGTGCCAGCACCCTCGGAGGGCGTCAGTCTACTGAAGCTTTCTTT.

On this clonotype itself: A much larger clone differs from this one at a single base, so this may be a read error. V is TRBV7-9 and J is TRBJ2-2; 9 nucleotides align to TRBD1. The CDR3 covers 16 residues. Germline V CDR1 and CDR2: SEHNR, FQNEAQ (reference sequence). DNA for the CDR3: TGTGCCAACAGCTCAGCCGGGACAGGGTACACCGGGGAGCTGTTTTTT. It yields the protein CANSSAGTGYTGELFF.